This is a list of T cell receptor beta chains from one sample in a study of shared clonotypes between healthy human individuals. Sequencing was performed with immunoSEQ multiplex PCR; in TCRdb, only in-frame clones are kept and a portion is missing. The top ten hold more than 1.5% of the sample, which has about 2.2 million clones, 85% to 95% seen once. Sequencing was done on a sample of naive CD8+ T cells from PBMCs. The receptors stem from a man aged 18 to 30 in good health. Some clones in this sample may be carry-over from other donors' samples. Both conserved end residues are part of each CDR3. Each record gives: J gene, clone size, V gene, D gene, CDR3 length, CDR3 protein, CDR3 DNA. The D gene is left open where the match is weak. For some rows the clone size is stated as once, few or many, or as a class when expanded; others skip it.

j_gene: TRBJ2-7
abundance: NA
v_gene: TRBV5-8
d_gene: NA
len: 11
CDR3aa: CASSFTYEQYF
CDR3nt: TGTGCCAGCAGCTTTACCTACGAGCAGTACTTC

j_gene: TRBJ1-5
abundance: NA
v_gene: TRBV7-8
d_gene: NA
len: 13
CDR3aa: CASSPGLFQPQHF
CDR3nt: TGTGCCAGCAGCCCTGGGCTTTTTCAGCCCCAGCATTTT

j_gene: TRBJ2-7
abundance: NA
v_gene: TRBV4-2
d_gene: NA
len: 19
CDR3aa: CASSQGPSTSPLSVWEQYF
CDR3nt: TGTGCCAGCAGCCAAGGCCCCTCAACTAGCCCACTCTCTGTTTGGGAGCAGTACTTC

j_gene: TRBJ2-1
abundance: NA
v_gene: TRBV10-2
d_gene: NA
len: 13
CDR3aa: CASGPDSNNEQFF
CDR3nt: TGCGCCAGCGGGCCGGACTCCAACAATGAGCAGTTCTTC

j_gene: TRBJ2-7
abundance: NA
v_gene: TRBV7-9
d_gene: TRBD1
len: 14
CDR3aa: CASSLDPGGYEQYF
CDR3nt: TGTGCCAGCAGCTTAGATCCAGGGGGCTACGAGCAGTACTTC

j_gene: TRBJ1-2
abundance: NA
v_gene: TRBV7-9
d_gene: TRBD1
len: 13
CDR3aa: CASSQGQGFGYTF
CDR3nt: TGTGCCAGCAGTCAAGGACAGGGGTTTGGCTACACCTTC

j_gene: TRBJ2-1
abundance: NA
v_gene: TRBV7-2
d_gene: NA
len: 15
CDR3aa: CASSPLGSSYNEQFF
CDR3nt: TGTGCCAGCAGCCCACTAGGGAGCTCCTACAATGAGCAGTTCTTC

j_gene: TRBJ2-3
abundance: once
v_gene: TRBV27
d_gene: TRBD2
len: 17
CDR3aa: CASSLLWSSGITDTQYF
CDR3nt: TGTGCCAGCAGTTTATTGTGGAGCAGCGGGATCACAGATACGCAGTATTTT

j_gene: TRBJ2-7
abundance: NA
v_gene: TRBV6-5
d_gene: NA
len: 14
CDR3aa: CASSYSRLGYEQYF
CDR3nt: TGTGCCAGCAGTTACTCAAGACTAGGCTACGAGCAGTACTTC

j_gene: TRBJ2-1
abundance: NA
v_gene: TRBV28
d_gene: NA
len: 12
CDR3aa: CASRDRDNEQFF
CDR3nt: TGTGCCAGCAGGGATAGGGACAATGAGCAGTTCTTC

j_gene: TRBJ2-7
abundance: NA
v_gene: TRBV5-1
d_gene: NA
len: 17
CDR3aa: CASSQGRGAGRSYEQYF
CDR3nt: TGCGCCAGCAGCCAGGGCAGGGGTGCCGGGAGGTCCTACGAGCAGTACTTC

j_gene: TRBJ1-2
abundance: once
v_gene: TRBV4-3
d_gene: NA
len: 16
CDR3aa: CASSLGRILTDYGYTF
CDR3nt: TGCGCCAGCAGTCTCGGACGCATACTCACGGACTATGGCTACACCTTC

j_gene: TRBJ2-2
abundance: NA
v_gene: TRBV6-1
d_gene: TRBD1
len: 14
CDR3aa: CAGSRPGGIGELFF
CDR3nt: TGTGCCGGCTCGCGACCAGGGGGTATAGGGGAGCTGTTTTTT

j_gene: TRBJ2-2
abundance: NA
v_gene: TRBV7-9
d_gene: TRBD1
len: 14
CDR3aa: CASSLTGDTGELFF
CDR3nt: TGTGCCAGCAGCTTGACAGGGGACACCGGGGAGCTGTTTTTT

j_gene: TRBJ2-5
abundance: NA
v_gene: TRBV7-6
d_gene: NA
len: 13
CDR3aa: CASSLRRQETQYF
CDR3nt: TGTGCCAGCAGCTTAAGGCGCCAAGAGACCCAGTACTTC

j_gene: TRBJ2-7
abundance: NA
v_gene: TRBV6-5
d_gene: TRBD2
len: 15
CDR3aa: CASRPTSGSTHEQYF
CDR3nt: TGTGCCAGCAGACCCACTAGCGGGAGCACCCACGAGCAGTACTTC

j_gene: TRBJ2-2
abundance: once
v_gene: TRBV9
d_gene: NA
len: 14
CDR3aa: CASSVAASPGELFF
CDR3nt: TGTGCCAGCAGCGTAGCTGCAAGTCCCGGGGAGCTGTTTTTT

j_gene: TRBJ1-5
abundance: NA
v_gene: TRBV28
d_gene: NA
len: 15
CDR3aa: CASSSHIGGNQPQHF
CDR3nt: TGTGCCAGCAGTTCCCACATTGGGGGGAATCAGCCCCAGCATTTT

j_gene: TRBJ1-1
abundance: NA
v_gene: TRBV11-3
d_gene: NA
len: 14
CDR3aa: CASSFNRLNTEAFF
CDR3nt: TGTGCCAGCAGCTTTAACAGACTGAACACTGAAGCTTTCTTT

j_gene: TRBJ2-3
abundance: NA
v_gene: TRBV9
d_gene: NA
len: 14
CDR3aa: CASSLQHFTDTQYF
CDR3nt: TGTGCCAGCAGCCTCCAGCACTTCACAGATACGCAGTATTTT

j_gene: TRBJ1-2
abundance: NA
v_gene: TRBV30
d_gene: NA
len: 16
CDR3aa: CAWTARARIPNYGYTF
CDR3nt: TGTGCCTGGACGGCTAGGGCCCGCATACCAAACTATGGCTACACCTTC

j_gene: TRBJ1-2
abundance: NA
v_gene: TRBV27
d_gene: NA
len: 13
CDR3aa: CASRSQGYYGYTF
CDR3nt: TGTGCCAGCAGGTCCCAGGGCTACTATGGCTACACCTTC

j_gene: TRBJ2-1
abundance: NA
v_gene: TRBV19
d_gene: NA
len: 14
CDR3aa: CASSFRGLYNEQFF
CDR3nt: TGTGCCAGTAGTTTTAGGGGCCTTTACAATGAGCAGTTCTTC

j_gene: TRBJ1-3
abundance: NA
v_gene: TRBV6-1
d_gene: NA
len: 15
CDR3aa: CASSEGPGRGNTIYF
CDR3nt: TGTGCCAGCAGTGAAGGGCCGGGGAGAGGAAACACCATATATTTT

j_gene: TRBJ2-5
abundance: NA
v_gene: TRBV7-9
d_gene: NA
len: 14
CDR3aa: CASSFQGKQETQYF
CDR3nt: TGTGCCAGCAGCTTCCAGGGAAAACAAGAGACCCAGTACTTC

j_gene: TRBJ2-7
abundance: NA
v_gene: TRBV11-1
d_gene: NA
len: 14
CDR3aa: CASSLRGVGAEQYF
CDR3nt: TGTGCCAGCAGCTTAAGGGGGGTGGGCGCCGAGCAGTACTTC

j_gene: TRBJ2-7
abundance: NA
v_gene: TRBV27
d_gene: NA
len: 16
CDR3aa: CASSLGRGTLAYEQYF
CDR3nt: TGTGCCAGCAGTTTAGGTCGTGGGACCCTTGCCTACGAGCAGTACTTC

j_gene: TRBJ1-5
abundance: NA
v_gene: TRBV6-1
d_gene: NA
len: 16
CDR3aa: CASSETFSDSNQPQHF
CDR3nt: TGTGCCAGCAGTGAAACGTTTTCGGATAGCAATCAGCCCCAGCATTTT

j_gene: TRBJ1-1
abundance: NA
v_gene: TRBV28
d_gene: NA
len: 15
CDR3aa: CASSPLEGLYTEAFF
CDR3nt: TGTGCCAGCAGTCCCTTAGAAGGGCTGTATACTGAAGCTTTCTTT

j_gene: TRBJ1-1
abundance: NA
v_gene: TRBV30
d_gene: TRBD1
len: 13
CDR3aa: CAWSAGGNTEAFF
CDR3nt: TGTGCCTGGAGTGCAGGGGGAAACACTGAAGCTTTCTTT

j_gene: TRBJ1-5
abundance: NA
v_gene: TRBV4-1
d_gene: NA
len: 16
CDR3aa: CASSQGIAARNQPQHF
CDR3nt: TGCGCCAGCAGCCAAGGTATTGCAGCCCGGAATCAGCCCCAGCATTTT

j_gene: TRBJ2-7
abundance: NA
v_gene: TRBV28
d_gene: TRBD1
len: 14
CDR3aa: CASSGQGESYEQYF
CDR3nt: TGTGCCAGCTCAGGACAGGGGGAATCCTACGAGCAGTACTTC

j_gene: TRBJ2-5
abundance: NA
v_gene: TRBV19
d_gene: TRBD2
len: 14
CDR3aa: CASSEAGGQETQYF
CDR3nt: TGTGCCAGTAGTGAGGCGGGAGGGCAAGAGACCCAGTACTTC

j_gene: TRBJ2-7
abundance: NA
v_gene: TRBV27
d_gene: NA
len: 13
CDR3aa: CASSFSSGVEQYF
CDR3nt: TGTGCCAGCAGTTTTAGTTCTGGGGTCGAGCAGTACTTC

j_gene: TRBJ2-1
abundance: NA
v_gene: TRBV5-4
d_gene: NA
len: 15
CDR3aa: CASSPSEGVQYEQFF
CDR3nt: TGTGCCAGCAGCCCCTCGGAGGGAGTACAATATGAGCAGTTCTTC

j_gene: TRBJ2-7
abundance: few
v_gene: TRBV27
d_gene: TRBD1
len: 13
CDR3aa: CASSDRVGYEQYF
CDR3nt: TGTGCCAGCAGCGACAGGGTAGGGTACGAGCAGTACTTC

j_gene: TRBJ2-4
abundance: NA
v_gene: TRBV19
d_gene: NA
len: 15
CDR3aa: CASSTSSVAKNIQYF
CDR3nt: TGTGCCAGTAGTACGAGCAGCGTAGCCAAAAACATTCAGTACTTC

j_gene: TRBJ1-5
abundance: NA
v_gene: TRBV5-1
d_gene: TRBD1
len: 17
CDR3aa: CASSLEGGPYSNQPQHF
CDR3nt: TGCGCCAGCAGCTTGGAAGGGGGCCCCTATAGCAATCAGCCCCAGCATTTT

j_gene: TRBJ2-7
abundance: NA
v_gene: TRBV6-6
d_gene: TRBD1
len: 14
CDR3aa: CASSTRDSSYEQYF
CDR3nt: TGTGCCAGCAGTACCAGGGACAGTTCCTACGAGCAGTACTTC

j_gene: TRBJ2-1
abundance: NA
v_gene: TRBV28
d_gene: NA
len: 17
CDR3aa: CASSTSPFAEAYNEQFF
CDR3nt: TGTGCCAGCAGTACCTCCCCCTTCGCGGAAGCTTACAATGAGCAGTTCTTC

j_gene: TRBJ1-2
abundance: NA
v_gene: TRBV7-3
d_gene: NA
len: 13
CDR3aa: CASSFSANYGYTF
CDR3nt: TGTGCCAGCAGCTTTTCGGCTAACTATGGCTACACCTTC

j_gene: TRBJ1-1
abundance: NA
v_gene: TRBV4-1
d_gene: NA
len: 14
CDR3aa: CASSQVLGNTEAFF
CDR3nt: TGCGCCAGCAGCCAAGTTCTCGGGAACACTGAAGCTTTCTTT

j_gene: TRBJ2-7
abundance: NA
v_gene: TRBV28
d_gene: NA
len: 16
CDR3aa: CASSPPRPRGTYEQYF
CDR3nt: TGTGCCAGCAGCCCCCCTCGGCCAAGGGGTACCTACGAGCAGTACTTC

j_gene: TRBJ2-6
abundance: NA
v_gene: TRBV4-1
d_gene: NA
len: 17
CDR3aa: CASSSRGSVPGANVLTF
CDR3nt: TGCGCCAGCAGCTCCAGGGGATCGGTACCTGGGGCCAACGTCCTGACTTTC

j_gene: TRBJ2-3
abundance: NA
v_gene: TRBV9
d_gene: TRBD2
len: 15
CDR3aa: CASSVGLAGADTQYF
CDR3nt: TGTGCCAGCAGCGTAGGTCTAGCGGGAGCAGATACGCAGTATTTT

j_gene: TRBJ1-5
abundance: NA
v_gene: TRBV6-1
d_gene: NA
len: 14
CDR3aa: CASNGHELDQPQHF
CDR3nt: TGTGCCAGCAATGGGCACGAGCTGGATCAGCCCCAGCATTTT

j_gene: TRBJ1-4
abundance: NA
v_gene: TRBV7-9
d_gene: NA
len: 13
CDR3aa: CASSSRTVEKLFF
CDR3nt: TGTGCCAGCAGCTCCCGGACGGTTGAAAAACTGTTTTTT

j_gene: TRBJ2-3
abundance: NA
v_gene: TRBV15
d_gene: TRBD2
len: 14
CDR3aa: CAASGTTSPDTQYF
CDR3nt: TGTGCCGCCTCCGGGACTACCTCCCCTGATACGCAGTATTTT

j_gene: TRBJ2-7
abundance: few
v_gene: TRBV27
d_gene: NA
len: 12
CDR3aa: CASSLSGREQYF
CDR3nt: TGTGCCAGCAGTTTATCGGGCCGTGAGCAGTACTTC

j_gene: TRBJ2-5
abundance: NA
v_gene: TRBV29-1
d_gene: NA
len: 18
CDR3aa: CSVARGSVWTGSQETQYF
CDR3nt: TGCAGCGTTGCGCGGGGATCTGTATGGACAGGCTCTCAAGAGACCCAGTACTTC

j_gene: TRBJ2-1
abundance: NA
v_gene: TRBV29-1
d_gene: TRBD2
len: 12
CDR3aa: CSVLGGSHEQFF
CDR3nt: TGCAGCGTTCTAGGCGGGAGCCATGAGCAGTTCTTC

j_gene: TRBJ2-6
abundance: NA
v_gene: TRBV5-4
d_gene: NA
len: 11
CDR3aa: CASSSNNVLTF
CDR3nt: TGTGCCAGCAGCTCGAACAACGTCCTGACTTTC

j_gene: TRBJ2-1
abundance: NA
v_gene: TRBV7-3
d_gene: NA
len: 15
CDR3aa: CASSFGPNQLNEQFF
CDR3nt: TGTGCCAGCAGCTTCGGCCCCAATCAGTTGAATGAGCAGTTCTTC

j_gene: TRBJ2-1
abundance: NA
v_gene: TRBV11-2
d_gene: TRBD2
len: 16
CDR3aa: CASSSTSGGPYNEQFF
CDR3nt: TGTGCCAGCAGCTCGACTAGCGGGGGGCCCTACAATGAGCAGTTCTTC